The subject of this entry is one TCR beta chain. Its antigen is still unknown. These data are taken from a study of T cell responses to AZD1222 COVID-19 vaccine. General study findings and limits: There were repertoire samples only from the period after the peak T cell response. Two AZD1222 administrations were followed by greater Spike-specific TCR breadth and depth. There were mostly white British donors and more females than males, and clonal diversity was possibly underestimated. Baseline testing showed seropositivity in only six AZD1222 recipients.

TCRdb's copy holds only in-frame clones and misses some; the assay was immunoSEQ multiplex PCR. Of 200,000 or so clones listed, approximately 90% are singletons. V trimming: 1 base; J trimming: 3 bases; junction bases outside the gene matches: 9. The CDR3 covers 17 residues. The germline gives CDR1 LGHDT, CDR2 YNNKEL (reference sequence). The chain is built from TRBV3-1 (or the pseudogene TRBV3-2) and TRBJ2-7, with 10 bases that match TRBD1. The sequencing used peripheral blood, collected on day 0 of AZD1222 vaccination. This TCR was sampled from an adult in good health. The chain's CDR3 is CASSQVRPRDRGYEQYF. DNA for the CDR3: TGTGCCAGCAGCCAAGTACGGCCCCGGGACAGGGGCTACGAGCAGTACTTC.